The 7 T cell receptor beta chains in this list originate from one sample, sequenced in a study of T cells in Graves' hyperthyroidism and ophthalmopathy. Amplified TCR beta CDR3 regions derived from RNA transcripts. Carried out on the TCR CDR3, a first-round RT-PCR used the HTBI primer set. TCRdb fed the multiplex PCR reads into MiXCR, producing one record per CDR3 protein. The data show about 420,000 distinct CDR3 sequences, about a sixth seen once. Sequences were obtained from blood. These receptors were taken from a woman aged 18-35 years with Graves' hyperthyroidism.

This clonotype was observed at least ten times. The V gene is TRBV2, the J gene TRBJ1-2, with 8 bases aligning to TRBD1. Germline V CDR1 and CDR2: SNHLY, FYNNEI. Unmatched junction bases numbered 9, after V lost 0 bases and J lost 0 bases. This CDR3 is 18 amino acids long. CDR3 sequence: CASSEAGQVLTTNYGYTF. The CDR3 DNA reads TGTGCCAGCAGTGAAGCGGGACAGGTTCTCACAACTAACTATGGCTACACCTTC.

This clonotype was detected ten times or more. The chain carries TRBV30 and TRBJ2-4, with TRBD2 as a possible D gene (7 bases). The CDR3 consists of 16 residues. Trimming left V 4 bases short and J 1 base short, with 17 bases between. Germline V gene lookup returns CDR1 GTSNPN and CDR2 SVGIG (reference sequence). Here the CDR3 DNA reads TGTGCCTGGAATCTGGGGCGGGGGCCGGCCAAAAACATTCAGTACTTC. It is translated as CAWNLGRGPAKNIQYF.

This clonotype occurred many times. The chain carries TRBV20-1 and TRBJ1-2; 9 bases line up with TRBD1. Germline V gene lookup returns CDR1 DFQATT and CDR2 SNEGSKA (reference sequence). The CDR3 is made up of 17 amino acids. V shed 1 base, J shed 3 bases, and the junction held 12 bases outside the gene matches. The CDR3 region has the DNA TGCAGTGCTAGAGTTATCGGGGGACAGGGTGGGTACTATGGCTACACCTTC. It specifies CSARVIGGQGGYYGYTF.

The chain links TRBV20-1 to TRBJ1-5, with a tentative D call TRBD1 (6 bases). The length of the CDR3 is 15 residues. In germline, CDR1 is DFQATT, CDR2 SNEGSKA (reference sequence). V shed 5 bases and J shed 5 bases, with 19 bases lying between them. The CDR3 spells CSAGVSGGEHQPQHF. The CDR3 bases are TGCAGTGCTGGAGTTTCTGGGGGCGAGCATCAGCCCCAGCATTTT.

The chain is built from TRBV11-3 and TRBJ2-2, with 7 positions matching TRBD2. The CDR3 contains 18 residues. The germline CDR1 and CDR2 sequences are SGHNT and YENEEA. V dropped 3 bases and J dropped 4; count of bases not matched to a gene: 14. CDR3 DNA: TGTGCCAGCAGCTTCCTGGGGAGCGGGGCGAGGAGCACCGGGGAGCTGTTTTTT. Translating it yields CASSFLGSGARSTGELFF. Looking up the rest from reference TRBV11-3 and TRBJ2-2 gives the full variable domain: EAGVVQSPRYKIIEKKQPVAFWCNPISGHNTLYWYLQNLGQGPELLIRYENEEAVDDSQLPKDRFSAERLKGVDSTLKIQPAELGDSAVYLCASSFLGSGARSTGELFFGEGSRLTVL.

This chain joins TRBV7-2 and TRBJ1-2; 7 positions agree with TRBD1. The CDR3 has 16 amino acids. The V gene's germline CDR1 is SGHTA and CDR2 FQGNSA. J gave up 5 bases and V 0 bases, and 9 bases lay outside the gene matches. As DNA, the CDR3 is TGTGCCAGCAGCTTAGCCTCTGCGGGGACAGTATATGGCTACACCTTC. Protein product: CASSLASAGTVYGYTF.

This clonotype occurred many times. V gene TRBV7-3 combines with J gene TRBJ2-2; TRBD2 might be the D (7 bases). This CDR3 spans 17 amino acids. Germline CDR1 and CDR2: SGHTA and FQGTGA. V dropped 4 bases and J dropped 3 bases, with 18 bases sitting between them. The CDR3 DNA follows: TGTGCCAGCAGCTCCCAAACGGGGGGCGGGCACACCGGGGAGCTGTTTTTT. Protein: CASSSQTGGGHTGELFF.